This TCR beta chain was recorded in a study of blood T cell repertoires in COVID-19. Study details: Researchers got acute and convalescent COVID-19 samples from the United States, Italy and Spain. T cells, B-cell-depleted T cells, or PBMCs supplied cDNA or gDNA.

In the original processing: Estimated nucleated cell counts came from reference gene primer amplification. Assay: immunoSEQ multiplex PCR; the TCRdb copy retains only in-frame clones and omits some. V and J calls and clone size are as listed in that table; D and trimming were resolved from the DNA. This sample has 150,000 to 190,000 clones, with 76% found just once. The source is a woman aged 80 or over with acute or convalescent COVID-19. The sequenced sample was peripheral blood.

The CDR3 region is CASSSYRASNTEAFF. Written as DNA, the CDR3 is TGTGCCAGCAGCTCCTACAGGGCTTCGAACACTGAAGCTTTCTTT. This sequence joins TRBV7-9 and TRBJ1-1, with D possibly being TRBD1 (6 bases). CDR1 is SEHNR, CDR2 FQNEAQ, per germline (reference sequence). The CDR3 is 15 residues long. V lost 4 bases to trimming and J lost 1 base, with 13 bases between them.